This TCR beta chain came from a study of T-cell reconstitution after alpha-beta-depleted transplantation in children. This clonotype was found a few times. Trimming removed 1 base from V and 10 bases from J; junction bases left unmatched: 7. Germline-derived CDR1 and CDR2 are SGHDN and FVKESK. The CDR3 extends over 14 amino acids. Researchers prepared the TCRbeta library using unique molecular identifiers, the study reports. TCRdb re-called the PCR reads with MiXCR, one entry per CDR3 protein. The sample consists of around 400,000 distinct CDR3 sequences, around 20% of them appearing once. The chain joins TRBV14 to TRBJ2-1, with 7 bases matching TRBD2. This material consisted of PBMCs from the stem cell graft donor, taken from the stem cell graft. This receptor was obtained from a human donor who donated a stem cell graft to a child with acute myeloid leukemia. The CDR3 DNA reads as TGTGCCAGCAGCCAAGGGACTAGGTTCGGGGAGCAGTTCTTC. Amino acid sequence: CASSQGTRFGEQFF.